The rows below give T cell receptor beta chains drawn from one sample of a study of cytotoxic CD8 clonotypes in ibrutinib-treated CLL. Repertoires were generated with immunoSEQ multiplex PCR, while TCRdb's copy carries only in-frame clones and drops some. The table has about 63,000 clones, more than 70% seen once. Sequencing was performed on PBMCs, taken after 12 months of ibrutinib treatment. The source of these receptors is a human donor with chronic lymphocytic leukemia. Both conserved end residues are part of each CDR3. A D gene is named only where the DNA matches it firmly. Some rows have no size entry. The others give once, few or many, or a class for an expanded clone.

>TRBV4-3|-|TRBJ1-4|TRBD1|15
CASSYRTGNNEKLFF
TGCGCCAGCAGCTATCGGACAGGGAATAATGAAAAACTGTTTTTT
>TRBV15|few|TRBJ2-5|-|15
CATSRGGRGQETQYF
TGTGCCACCAGCAGAGGCGGCAGGGGCCAAGAGACCCAGTACTTC
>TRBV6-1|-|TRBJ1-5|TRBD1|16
CASSASSGTGHQPQHF
TGTGCCAGCAGTGCCTCCTCCGGGACAGGACACCAGCCCCAGCATTTT
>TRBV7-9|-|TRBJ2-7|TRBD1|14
CASSRTGRGYEQYF
TGTGCCAGCAGCCGGACAGGGCGAGGCTACGAGCAGTACTTC
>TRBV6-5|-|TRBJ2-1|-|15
CASSRDPSSYNEQFF
TGTGCCAGCAGCCGCGACCCAAGCTCCTACAATGAGCAGTTCTTC
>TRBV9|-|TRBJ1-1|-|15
CASSVGGRVDTEAFF
TGTGCCAGCAGCGTAGGCGGCAGGGTCGACACTGAAGCTTTCTTT
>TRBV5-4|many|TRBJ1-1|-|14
CASSGPRTNTEAFF
TGTGCCAGCAGCGGGCCTCGTACGAACACTGAAGCTTTCTTT
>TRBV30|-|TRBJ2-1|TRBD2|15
CAWSVGLAGEDEQFF
TGTGCCTGGAGTGTCGGACTAGCGGGAGAGGATGAGCAGTTCTTC
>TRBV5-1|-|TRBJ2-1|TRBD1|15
CASRPGTGLYNEQFF
TGCGCCAGCAGGCCCGGGACAGGGCTATACAATGAGCAGTTCTTC
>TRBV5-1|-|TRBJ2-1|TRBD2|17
CASSPGLVRTSDGEQFF
TGCGCCAGCAGCCCGGGATTAGTACGGACTAGCGACGGTGAGCAGTTCTTC
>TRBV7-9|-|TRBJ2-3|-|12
CASSAQGDTQYF
TGTGCCAGCAGCGCGCAGGGGGATACGCAGTATTTT
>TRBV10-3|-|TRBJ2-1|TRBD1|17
CAISGGDGTGQPNEQFF
TGTGCCATCAGTGGGGGGGACGGGACAGGACAGCCCAATGAGCAGTTCTTC
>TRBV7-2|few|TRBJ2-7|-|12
CASSLAPLEQYF
TGTGCCAGCAGCTTAGCACCTCTCGAGCAGTACTTC
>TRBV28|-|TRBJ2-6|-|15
CASRPAGAGANVLTF
TGTGCCAGCAGACCAGCAGGGGCCGGGGCCAACGTCCTGACTTTC
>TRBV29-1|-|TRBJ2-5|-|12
CSFSGTQVGQYF
TGCAGCTTCTCCGGGACCCAGGTGGGCCAGTACTTC
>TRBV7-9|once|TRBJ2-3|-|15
CASSPSGATTDTQYF
TGTGCCAGCAGCCCGAGCGGCGCCACCACAGATACGCAGTATTTT
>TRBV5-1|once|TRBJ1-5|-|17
CASSLAPGPRGDQPQHF
TGCGCCAGCAGCTTGGCCCCCGGACCTCGGGGGGATCAGCCCCAGCATTTT
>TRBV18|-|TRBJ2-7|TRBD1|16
CASSPRTGLPSSEQYF
TGTGCCAGCTCACCCCGGACAGGACTCCCTTCTTCCGAGCAGTACTTC
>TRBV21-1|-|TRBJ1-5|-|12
CASRGRNQPQHF
TGTGCCAGCAGGGGACGAAATCAGCCCCAGCATTTT
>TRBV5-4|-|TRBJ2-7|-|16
CASSPPGQGRTYEQYF
TGTGCCAGCAGCCCCCCAGGCCAGGGGCGCACCTACGAGCAGTACTTC
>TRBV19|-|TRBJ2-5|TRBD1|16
CASSSSPSTGSGTQYF
TGTGCCAGTAGTTCCTCGCCGTCGACAGGGAGCGGGACCCAGTACTTC
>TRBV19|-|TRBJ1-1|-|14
CASSLGGENTEAFF
TGTGCCAGTAGCCTAGGGGGGGAGAACACTGAAGCTTTCTTT
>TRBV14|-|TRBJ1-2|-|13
CASSQPRYYGYTF
TGTGCCAGCAGCCAACCACGCTACTATGGCTACACCTTC
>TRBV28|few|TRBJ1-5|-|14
CASLRTAWGQPQHF
TGTGCCAGCCTAAGGACTGCCTGGGGTCAGCCCCAGCATTTT